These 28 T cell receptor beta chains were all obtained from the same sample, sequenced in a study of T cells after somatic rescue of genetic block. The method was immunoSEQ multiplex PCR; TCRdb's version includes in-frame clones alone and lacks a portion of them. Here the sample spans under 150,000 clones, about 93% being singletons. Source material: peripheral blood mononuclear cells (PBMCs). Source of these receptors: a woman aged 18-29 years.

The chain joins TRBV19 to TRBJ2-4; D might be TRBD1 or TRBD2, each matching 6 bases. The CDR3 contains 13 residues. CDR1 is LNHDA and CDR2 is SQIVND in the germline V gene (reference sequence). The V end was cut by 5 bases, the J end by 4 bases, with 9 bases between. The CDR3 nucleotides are TGTGCCAGTAGTGGGGGGCCAAAAAACATTCAGTACTTC. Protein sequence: CASSGGPKNIQYF.

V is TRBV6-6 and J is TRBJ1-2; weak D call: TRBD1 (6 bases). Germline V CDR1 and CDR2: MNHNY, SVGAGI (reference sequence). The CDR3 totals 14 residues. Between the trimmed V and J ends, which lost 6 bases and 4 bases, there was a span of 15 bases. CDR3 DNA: TGTGCCAGCAGCCCCAGGGGCGACTTCTATGGCTACACCTTC. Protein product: CASSPRGDFYGYTF.

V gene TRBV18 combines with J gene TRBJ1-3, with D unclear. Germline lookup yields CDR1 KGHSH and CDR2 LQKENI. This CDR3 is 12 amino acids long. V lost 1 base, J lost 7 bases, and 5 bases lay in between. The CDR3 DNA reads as TGTGCCAGCTCACCACAGGAGAACACCATATATTTT. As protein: CASSPQENTIYF.

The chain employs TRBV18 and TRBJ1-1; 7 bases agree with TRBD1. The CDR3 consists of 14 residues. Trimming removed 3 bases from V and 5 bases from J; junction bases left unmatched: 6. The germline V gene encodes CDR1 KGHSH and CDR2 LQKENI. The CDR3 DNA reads TGTGCCAGCTCACCGAAATCGACAGGGACTGAAGCTTTCTTT. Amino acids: CASSPKSTGTEAFF.

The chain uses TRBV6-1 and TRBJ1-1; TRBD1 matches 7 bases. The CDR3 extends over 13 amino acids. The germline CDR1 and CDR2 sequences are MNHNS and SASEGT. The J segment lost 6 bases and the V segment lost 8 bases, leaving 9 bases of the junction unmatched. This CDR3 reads CASEEGTGAEAFF. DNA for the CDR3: TGTGCCAGCGAGGAGGGTACAGGGGCTGAAGCTTTCTTT.

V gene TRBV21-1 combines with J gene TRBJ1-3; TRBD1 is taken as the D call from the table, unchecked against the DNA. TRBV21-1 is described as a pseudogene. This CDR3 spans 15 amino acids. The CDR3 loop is CASSSRDRTGNTIYF. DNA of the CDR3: TGTGCCAGCAGCTCCCGGGACAGAACCGGAAACACCATATATTTT.

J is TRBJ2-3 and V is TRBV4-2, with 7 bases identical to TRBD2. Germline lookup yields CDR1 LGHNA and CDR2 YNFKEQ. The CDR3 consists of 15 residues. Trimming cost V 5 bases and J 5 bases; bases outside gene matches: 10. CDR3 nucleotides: TGTGCCAGCAGCGCGGGACTATGGGAGGGAGATACGCAGTATTTT. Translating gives CASSAGLWEGDTQYF.

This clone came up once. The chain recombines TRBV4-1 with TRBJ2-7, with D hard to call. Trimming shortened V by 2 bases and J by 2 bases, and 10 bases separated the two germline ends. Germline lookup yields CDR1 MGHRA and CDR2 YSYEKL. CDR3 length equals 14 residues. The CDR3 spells CASSQRSATYEQYF. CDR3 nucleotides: TGCGCCAGCAGCCAAAGGAGTGCAACCTACGAGCAGTACTTC.

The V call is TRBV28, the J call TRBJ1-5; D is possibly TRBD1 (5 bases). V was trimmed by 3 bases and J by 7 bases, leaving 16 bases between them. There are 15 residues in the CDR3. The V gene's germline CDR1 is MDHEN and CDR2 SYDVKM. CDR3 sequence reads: CASSLTGGYRQPQHF. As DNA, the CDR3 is TGTGCCAGCAGTTTGACGGGGGGGTACAGGCAGCCCCAGCATTTT.

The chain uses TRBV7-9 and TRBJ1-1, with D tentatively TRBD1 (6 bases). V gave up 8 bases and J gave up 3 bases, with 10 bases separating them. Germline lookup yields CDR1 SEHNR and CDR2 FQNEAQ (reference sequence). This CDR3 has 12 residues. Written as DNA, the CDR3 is TGTGCCAGCTCGGACAGTGACACTGAAGCTTTCTTT. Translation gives CASSDSDTEAFF.

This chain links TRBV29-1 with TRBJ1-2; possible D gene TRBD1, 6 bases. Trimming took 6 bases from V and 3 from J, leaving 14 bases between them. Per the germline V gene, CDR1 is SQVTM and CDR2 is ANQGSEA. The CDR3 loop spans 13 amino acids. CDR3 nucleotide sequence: TGCAGCGTCACTACAGGGTTCGACTATGGCTACACCTTC. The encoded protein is CSVTTGFDYGYTF.

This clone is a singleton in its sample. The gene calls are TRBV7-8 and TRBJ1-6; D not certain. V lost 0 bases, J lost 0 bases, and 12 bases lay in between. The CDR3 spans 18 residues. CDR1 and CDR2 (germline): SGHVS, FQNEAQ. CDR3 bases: TGTGCCAGCAGCTTAGCGTTGGGCAGTAGCTCCTATAATTCACCCCTCCACTTT. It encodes CASSLALGSSSYNSPLHF.

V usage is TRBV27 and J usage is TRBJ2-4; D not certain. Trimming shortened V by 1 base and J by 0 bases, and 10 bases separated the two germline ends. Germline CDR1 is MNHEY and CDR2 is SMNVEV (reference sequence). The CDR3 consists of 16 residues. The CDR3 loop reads CASSLLADLAKNIQYF. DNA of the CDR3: TGTGCCAGCAGTTTATTGGCAGACCTAGCCAAAAACATTCAGTACTTC.

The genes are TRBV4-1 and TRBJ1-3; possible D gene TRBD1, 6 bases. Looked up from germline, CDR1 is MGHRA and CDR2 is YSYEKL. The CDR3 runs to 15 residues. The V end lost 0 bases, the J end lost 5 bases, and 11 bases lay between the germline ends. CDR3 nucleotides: TGCGCCAGCAGCCAAGATCTGGGGGCTCGAAACACCATATATTTT. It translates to CASSQDLGARNTIYF.

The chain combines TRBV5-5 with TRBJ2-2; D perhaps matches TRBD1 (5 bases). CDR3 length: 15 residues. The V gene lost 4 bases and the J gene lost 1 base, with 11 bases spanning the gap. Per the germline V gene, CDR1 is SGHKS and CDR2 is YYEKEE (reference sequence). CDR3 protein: CASSPGNVNTGELFF. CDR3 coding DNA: TGTGCCAGCAGCCCAGGGAATGTGAACACCGGGGAGCTGTTTTTT.

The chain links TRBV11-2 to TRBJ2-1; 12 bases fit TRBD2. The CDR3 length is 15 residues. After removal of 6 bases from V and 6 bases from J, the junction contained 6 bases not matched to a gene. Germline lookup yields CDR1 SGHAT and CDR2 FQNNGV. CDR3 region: CASRPPGLAGNEQFF. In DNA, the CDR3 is TGTGCCAGCAGACCGCCGGGACTAGCGGGCAATGAGCAGTTCTTC.

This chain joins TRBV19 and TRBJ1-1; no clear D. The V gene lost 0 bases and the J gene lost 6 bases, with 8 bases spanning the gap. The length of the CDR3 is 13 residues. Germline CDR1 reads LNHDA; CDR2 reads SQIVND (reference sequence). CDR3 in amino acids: CASSIDRGSEAFF. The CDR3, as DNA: TGTGCCAGTAGTATAGATCGCGGTTCTGAAGCTTTCTTT.

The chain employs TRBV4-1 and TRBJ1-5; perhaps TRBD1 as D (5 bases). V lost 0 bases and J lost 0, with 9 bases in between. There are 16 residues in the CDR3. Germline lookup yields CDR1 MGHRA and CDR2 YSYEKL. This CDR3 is CASSQEGPYSNQPQHF. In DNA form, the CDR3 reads TGCGCCAGCAGCCAAGAGGGACCCTATAGCAATCAGCCCCAGCATTTT.

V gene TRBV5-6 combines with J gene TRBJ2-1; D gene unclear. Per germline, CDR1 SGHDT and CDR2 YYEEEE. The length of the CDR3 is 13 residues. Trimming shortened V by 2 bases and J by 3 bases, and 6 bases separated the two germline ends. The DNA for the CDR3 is TGTGCCAGCAGCTTACAACTCTACAATGAGCAGTTCTTC. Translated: CASSLQLYNEQFF. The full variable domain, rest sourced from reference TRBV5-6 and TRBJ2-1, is DAGVTQSPTHLIKTRGQQVTLRCSPKSGHDTVSWYQQALGQGPQFIFQYYEEEERQRGNFPDRFSGHQFPNYSSELNVNALLLGDSALYLCASSLQLYNEQFFGPGTRLTVL.

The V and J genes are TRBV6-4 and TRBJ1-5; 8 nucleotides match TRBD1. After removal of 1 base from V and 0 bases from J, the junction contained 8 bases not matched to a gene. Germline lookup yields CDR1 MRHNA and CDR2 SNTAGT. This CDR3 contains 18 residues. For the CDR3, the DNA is TGTGCCAGCAGTGACTATGGACAGGGAGCAAATAGCAATCAGCCCCAGCATTTT. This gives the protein CASSDYGQGANSNQPQHF.

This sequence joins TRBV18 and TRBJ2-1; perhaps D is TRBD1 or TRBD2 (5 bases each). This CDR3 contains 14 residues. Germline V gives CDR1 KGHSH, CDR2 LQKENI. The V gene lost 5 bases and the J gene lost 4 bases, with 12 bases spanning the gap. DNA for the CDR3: TGTGCCAGCTCAATGGGGGTCACGTACAATGAGCAGTTCTTC. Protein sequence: CASSMGVTYNEQFF.

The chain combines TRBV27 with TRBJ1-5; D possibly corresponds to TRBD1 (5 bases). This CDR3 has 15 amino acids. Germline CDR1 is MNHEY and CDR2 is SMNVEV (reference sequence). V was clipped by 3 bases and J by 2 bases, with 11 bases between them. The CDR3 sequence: CASSLGGVGNQPQHF. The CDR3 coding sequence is TGTGCCAGCAGTTTGGGGGGAGTCGGCAATCAGCCCCAGCATTTT.

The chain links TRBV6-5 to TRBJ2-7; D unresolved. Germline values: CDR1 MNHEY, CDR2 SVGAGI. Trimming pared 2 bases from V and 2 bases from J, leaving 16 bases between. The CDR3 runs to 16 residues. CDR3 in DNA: TGTGCCAGCAGTTACGGTCTGCACCCGAGGCCCTACGAGCAGTACTTC. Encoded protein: CASSYGLHPRPYEQYF.

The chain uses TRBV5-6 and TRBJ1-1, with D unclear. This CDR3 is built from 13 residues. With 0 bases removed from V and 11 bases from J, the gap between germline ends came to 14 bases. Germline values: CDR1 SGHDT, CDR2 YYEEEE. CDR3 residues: CASSLESAKLAFF. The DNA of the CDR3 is TGTGCCAGCAGCTTGGAGAGTGCCAAGCTGGCTTTCTTT.

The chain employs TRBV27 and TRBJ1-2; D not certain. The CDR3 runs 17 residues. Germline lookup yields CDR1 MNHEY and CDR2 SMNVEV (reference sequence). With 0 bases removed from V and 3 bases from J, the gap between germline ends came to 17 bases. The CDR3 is CASSLSIGRIPDYGYTF. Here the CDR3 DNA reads TGTGCCAGCAGTTTATCGATAGGGAGGATCCCGGACTATGGCTACACCTTC.

CDR3 residues: CASSSPEWSRRGANVLTF. The CDR3 nucleotides are TGTGCCAGCAGTTCACCTGAGTGGTCGAGGAGGGGGGCCAACGTCCTGACTTTC. V and J are TRBV28 and TRBJ2-6; a weak D match, TRBD2 (5 bases). V gave up 4 bases and J gave up 4 bases, with 20 bases separating them. Germline assignment: CDR1 MDHEN and CDR2 SYDVKM. The CDR3 is 18 amino acids.

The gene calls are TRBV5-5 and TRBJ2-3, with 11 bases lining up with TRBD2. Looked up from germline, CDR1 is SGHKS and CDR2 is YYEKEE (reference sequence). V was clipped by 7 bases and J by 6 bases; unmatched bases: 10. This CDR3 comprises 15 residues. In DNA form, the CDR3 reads TGTGCCAGCCTATTAGCGGGGGGGCAATGGGATACGCAGTATTTT. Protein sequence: CASLLAGGQWDTQYF.

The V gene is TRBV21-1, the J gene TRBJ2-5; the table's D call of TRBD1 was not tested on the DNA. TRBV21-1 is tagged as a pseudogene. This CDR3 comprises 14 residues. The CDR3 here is CASKRDRHQETQYF. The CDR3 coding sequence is TGTGCCAGCAAACGGGACAGACACCAAGAGACCCAGTACTTC.